This T cell receptor (beta chain) was identified in a study of vaccination and CD4 T cells after COVID-19. Study overall: Blood was drawn a median around 66 days post second dose, range 14 to 241.

The treatment denotes: roughly 10-day PBMC culture with coronavirus spike peptide pools or control peptides (ViraFEST assay). A negative selection step was used to isolate CD4+ T cells once culture had run for 10 days. The Oncomine TCR Beta short-read assay generated sequence data from the DNA of cultured CD4+ T cells. Genomic DNA from cultured CD4+ T cells was extracted. Using its own MiXCR run on the PCR reads, TCRdb lists one record per CDR3 protein. The profile covers about 15,000 distinct CDR3 sequences, with about three fifths appearing a single time and around 15% taken by the ten largest. A word on this clonotype: No antigen is known for it.

Germline V lookup: CDR1 MNHNS, CDR2 SASEGT. The V segment lost 5 bases and the J segment 6 bases; nucleotides outside the gene matches: 4. This CDR3 comprises 14 residues. The TCR sequence derives from a human donor who had recovered from COVID-19. The J gene is TRBJ1-5, the V gene TRBV6-1; 10 bases line up with TRBD1. Sequenced material: CD4+ T cells from blood, cultured in vitro. The CDR3 is CASSRQGARQPQHF. The CDR3 DNA is TGTGCCAGCAGTCGACAGGGGGCGCGTCAGCCCCAGCATTTT.